Detailed here is one T cell receptor (beta chain). Its antigen specificity is not known. No per-base quality is available; no much larger clone lies one base away. The data derive from a study of CD8 T cells in ankylosing spondylitis (dated by TCRdb to about 2017). Regarding the complete study: T cell receptor beta repertoires were profiled in healthy donors and ankylosing spondylitis patients so that disease-linked TCR variants could be found. The full study cohort comprised around 23 ankylosing spondylitis patients and roughly 110 healthy donors. Peripheral blood samples were taken, and synovial fluid was additionally collected from ankylosing spondylitis patients.

The instrument given in TCRdb is Illumina HiSeq 2500. Quantitative 5'-RACE with molecular barcodes was used to prepare TCR beta libraries. On the study's bioinformatics: A new computational method based on a probabilistic model of VDJ rearrangement was used to identify disease-linked TCR variants. The raw public data were reprocessed by TCRdb itself: fastp quality trimming at Q25, MiXCR clonotype calling, in-frame beta chains only. Rows merge per CDR3 protein into single entries with the most common DNA and genes. The V and J calls reflect TCRdb's pipeline rather than the authors' work. The sample profile shows about 360,000 distinct CDR3 sequences; approximately 22% of them were found once. The ten largest clones take up around 14% of the sample. The CDR3 measures 17 amino acids from cysteine to phenylalanine. Here the CDR3 DNA is all that survives: 51 bases in frame from base 1. CDR1 SEHNR and CDR2 FQNEAQ were looked up in the germline V gene (reference sequence). At the junction V is shortened by 5 bases and J by 1 base, with 20 bases in between.

General findings and caveats noted by the study authors: Significant enrichment of the disease-linked clones was reported in matched synovial fluid samples from ankylosing spondylitis patients. Some of the motif variants had been reported before in the synovial fluid and blood of reactive arthritis patients, a finding that suggests common disease-initiation mechanisms. The disease-linked clones had a CD8+ phenotype and were found at relatively low frequencies in peripheral blood. Blood from ankylosing spondylitis patients appeared to be characterized by a TCR beta motif made up of several highly homologous amino acid variants.

The sequence is built from TRBV7-9 and TRBJ1-1, with the D segment identity uncertain. The source material was blood, either unsorted or a sorted T cell fraction (not recorded which). The receptor was isolated from a male donor with ankylosing spondylitis or in good health (not recorded which). The DNA sequence reads TGTGCCAGCAGCCCCACCCCGGTGGCCGACGCGAACACTGAAGCTTTCTTT. It codes for CASSPTPVADANTEAFF.